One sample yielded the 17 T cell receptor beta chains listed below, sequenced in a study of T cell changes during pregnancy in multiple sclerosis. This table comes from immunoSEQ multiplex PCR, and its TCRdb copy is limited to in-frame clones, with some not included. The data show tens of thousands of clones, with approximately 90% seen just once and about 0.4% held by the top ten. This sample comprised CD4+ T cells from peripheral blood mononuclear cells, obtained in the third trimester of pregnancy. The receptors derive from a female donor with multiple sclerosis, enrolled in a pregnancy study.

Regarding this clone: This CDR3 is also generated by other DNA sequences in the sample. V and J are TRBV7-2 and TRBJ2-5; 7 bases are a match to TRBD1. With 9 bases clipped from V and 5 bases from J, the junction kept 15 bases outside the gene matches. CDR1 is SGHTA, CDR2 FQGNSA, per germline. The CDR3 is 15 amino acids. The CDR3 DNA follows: TGTGCCAGTAGCCCAAATGGACAGGTTACGGAGACCCAGTACTTC. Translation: CASSPNGQVTETQYF.

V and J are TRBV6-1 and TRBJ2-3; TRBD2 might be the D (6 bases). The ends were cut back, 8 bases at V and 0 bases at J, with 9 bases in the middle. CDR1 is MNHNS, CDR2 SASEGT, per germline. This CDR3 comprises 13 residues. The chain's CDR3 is CASGTYSTDTQYF. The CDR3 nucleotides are TGTGCCAGCGGGACTTATAGCACAGATACGCAGTATTTT.

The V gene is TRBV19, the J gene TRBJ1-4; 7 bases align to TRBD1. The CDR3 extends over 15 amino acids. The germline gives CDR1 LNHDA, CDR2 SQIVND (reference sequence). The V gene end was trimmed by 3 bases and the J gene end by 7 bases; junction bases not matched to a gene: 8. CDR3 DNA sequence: TGTGCCAGTAGTATCCTGGGACAGCGATTTGAAAAACTGTTTTTT. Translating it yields CASSILGQRFEKLFF.

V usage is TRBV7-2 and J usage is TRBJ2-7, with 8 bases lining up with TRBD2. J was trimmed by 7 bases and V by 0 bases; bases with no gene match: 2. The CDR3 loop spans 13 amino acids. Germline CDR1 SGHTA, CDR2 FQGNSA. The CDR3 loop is CASSLAGTREQYF. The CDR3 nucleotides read TGTGCCAGCAGCTTAGCCGGGACTAGGGAGCAGTACTTC.

The CDR3 sequence is CASSVGEVENTEAFF. CDR3 DNA: TGTGCCAGCTCAGTAGGGGAGGTAGAGAACACTGAAGCTTTCTTT. The genes are TRBV18 and TRBJ1-1, with TRBD1 as a possible D gene (5 bases). The germline V gene has CDR1 KGHSH and CDR2 LQKENI. Trimming pared 5 bases from V and 1 base from J, leaving 14 bases between. The CDR3 contains 15 residues. Full variable domain (remainder filled in from reference TRBV18 and TRBJ1-1): NAGVMQNPRHLVRRRGQEARLRCSPMKGHSHVYWYRQLPEEGLKFMVYLQKENIIDESGMPKERFSAEFPKEGPSILRIQQVVRGDSAAYFCASSVGEVENTEAFFGQGTRLTVV.

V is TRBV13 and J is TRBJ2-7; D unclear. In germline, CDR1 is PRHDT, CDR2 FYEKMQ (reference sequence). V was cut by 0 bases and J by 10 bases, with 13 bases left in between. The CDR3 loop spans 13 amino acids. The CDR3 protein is CASSLGRQADQYF. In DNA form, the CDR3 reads TGTGCCAGCAGCTTAGGCCGTCAGGCCGACCAGTACTTC.

The CDR3 loop reads CASSSTRLSSYNEQFF. The CDR3 DNA follows: TGTGCCAGTAGTTCCACCCGTCTCAGCTCCTACAATGAGCAGTTCTTC. This sequence joins TRBV19 and TRBJ2-1; no definite D call. The CDR3 covers 16 residues. Germline V gene data show CDR1 as LNHDA and CDR2 as SQIVND (reference sequence). V shed 5 bases and J shed 0 bases, with 14 bases lying between them.

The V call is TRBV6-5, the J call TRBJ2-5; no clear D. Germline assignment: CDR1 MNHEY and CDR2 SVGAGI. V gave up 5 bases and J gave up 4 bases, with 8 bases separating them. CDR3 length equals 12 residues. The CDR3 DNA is TGTGCCAGCAGTCTTACTGGAGAGACCCAGTACTTC. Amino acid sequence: CASSLTGETQYF.

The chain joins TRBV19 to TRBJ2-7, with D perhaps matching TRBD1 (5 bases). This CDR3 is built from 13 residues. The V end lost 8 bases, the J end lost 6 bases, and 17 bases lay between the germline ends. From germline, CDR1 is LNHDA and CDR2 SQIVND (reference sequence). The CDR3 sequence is CASGGRAVIEQYF. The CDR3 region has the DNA TGTGCCAGTGGCGGCAGGGCGGTAATCGAGCAGTACTTC.

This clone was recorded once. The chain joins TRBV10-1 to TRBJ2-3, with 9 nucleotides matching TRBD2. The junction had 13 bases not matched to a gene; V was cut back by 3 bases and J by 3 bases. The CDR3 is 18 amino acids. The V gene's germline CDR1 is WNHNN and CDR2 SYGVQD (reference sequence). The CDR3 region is CASSDSSGTRGRTDTQYF. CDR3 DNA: TGCGCCAGCAGTGACTCTAGCGGGACTCGAGGGAGGACAGATACGCAGTATTTT.

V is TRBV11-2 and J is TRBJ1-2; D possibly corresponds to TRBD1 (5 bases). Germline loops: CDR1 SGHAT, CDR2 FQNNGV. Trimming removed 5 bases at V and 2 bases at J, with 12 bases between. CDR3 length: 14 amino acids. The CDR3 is CASSRAGGNYGYTF. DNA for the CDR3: TGTGCCAGCAGCCGAGCGGGGGGGAACTATGGCTACACCTTC.

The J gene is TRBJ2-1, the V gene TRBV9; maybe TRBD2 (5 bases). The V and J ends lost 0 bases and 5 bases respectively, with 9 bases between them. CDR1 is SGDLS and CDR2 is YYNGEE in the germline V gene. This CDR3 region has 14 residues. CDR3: CASSVGGPDNEQFF. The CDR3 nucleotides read TGTGCCAGCAGCGTAGGCGGGCCCGACAATGAGCAGTTCTTC.

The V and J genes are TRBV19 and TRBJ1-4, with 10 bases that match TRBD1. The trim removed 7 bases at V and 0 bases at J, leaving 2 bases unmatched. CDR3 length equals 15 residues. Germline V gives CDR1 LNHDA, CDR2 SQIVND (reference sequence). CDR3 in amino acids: CASTGQGATNEKLFF. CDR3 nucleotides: TGTGCCAGTACCGGACAGGGGGCAACTAATGAAAAACTGTTTTTT.

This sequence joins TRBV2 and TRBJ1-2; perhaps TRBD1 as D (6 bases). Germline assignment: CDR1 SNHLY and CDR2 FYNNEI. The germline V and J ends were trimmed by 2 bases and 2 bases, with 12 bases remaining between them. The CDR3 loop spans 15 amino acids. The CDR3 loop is CASSETTGDNYGYTF. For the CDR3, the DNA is TGTGCCAGCAGTGAAACGACAGGCGACAACTATGGCTACACCTTC.

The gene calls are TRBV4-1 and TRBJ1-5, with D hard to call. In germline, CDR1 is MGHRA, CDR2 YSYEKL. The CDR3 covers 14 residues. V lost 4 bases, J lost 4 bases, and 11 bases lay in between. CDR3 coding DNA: TGCGCCAGCAGCCGGGAGGGTCTTAATCAGCCCCAGCATTTT. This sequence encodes CASSREGLNQPQHF.

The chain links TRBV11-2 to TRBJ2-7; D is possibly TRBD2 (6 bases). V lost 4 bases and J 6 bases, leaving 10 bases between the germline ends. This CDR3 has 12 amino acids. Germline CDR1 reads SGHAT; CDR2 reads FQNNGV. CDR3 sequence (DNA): TGTGCCAGCAGCTACTTACTAGCCGAGCAGTACTTC. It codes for CASSYLLAEQYF.

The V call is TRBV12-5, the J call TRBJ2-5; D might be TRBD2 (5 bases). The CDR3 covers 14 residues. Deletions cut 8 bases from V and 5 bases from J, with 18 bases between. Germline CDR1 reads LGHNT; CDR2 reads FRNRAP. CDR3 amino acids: CASTTLWRPETQYF. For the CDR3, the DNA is TGTGCTAGTACAACCTTGTGGAGGCCGGAGACCCAGTACTTC.